The present T cell receptor beta chain was sequenced within a study of blood T cell repertoires in COVID-19. Looking at the study overall: The study drew acute and convalescent COVID-19 samples from the United States, Italy and Spain. PBMCs, B-cell-depleted T cells, or T cells provided the cDNA or gDNA that made up the material.

Remarks on this clone: At one end the junction does not follow the germline gene, possibly because of a read error.

Only in-frame clones appear in the TCRdb table, and some are missing; sequencing was by immunoSEQ multiplex PCR. The sample has approximately 160,000 clones, about 85% seen once. Per the germline V gene, CDR1 is SSHAT and CDR2 is FNYEAQ (reference sequence). This CDR3 region has 16 residues. The chain combines TRBV7-7 with TRBJ2-3; 10 positions match TRBD1. The clonotype originates from a man in his sixties who had recovered from COVID-19. The sample was peripheral blood. Here the CDR3 reads CASSLSGTGGTDTQYF. The CDR3 coding sequence is TGTGCTAGCAGCTTATCCGGGACAGGGGGCACAGATACGCAGTATTTT.